This T cell receptor (beta chain) originates from a study of blood T cell repertoires in COVID-19. In the study overall: In each case, the material was cDNA or gDNA derived from T cells, B-cell-depleted T cells, or PBMCs.

This clone was picked up a small number of times. This CDR3 is 14 amino acids long. The V gene's germline CDR1 is MNHEY and CDR2 SVGAGI. V lost 2 bases, J lost 0 bases, and 7 bases lay in between. Data came from immunoSEQ multiplex PCR; TCRdb stores just in-frame clones and leaves some out. This sample has 170,000 or so clones; about 78% occur once, and the top ten carry around a sixth. Participants' reported clinical history set cohort assignment. This sequence was found in a woman between 45 and 60 years old who had recovered from COVID-19. J is TRBJ1-1 and V is TRBV6-5; D may be TRBD1 (5 bases). Sequenced sample: PBMCs or T cells enriched from blood (not recorded which). CDR3 sequence reads: CASSYARVNTEAFF. CDR3 nucleotides: TGTGCCAGCAGTTACGCCAGGGTGAACACTGAAGCTTTCTTT.